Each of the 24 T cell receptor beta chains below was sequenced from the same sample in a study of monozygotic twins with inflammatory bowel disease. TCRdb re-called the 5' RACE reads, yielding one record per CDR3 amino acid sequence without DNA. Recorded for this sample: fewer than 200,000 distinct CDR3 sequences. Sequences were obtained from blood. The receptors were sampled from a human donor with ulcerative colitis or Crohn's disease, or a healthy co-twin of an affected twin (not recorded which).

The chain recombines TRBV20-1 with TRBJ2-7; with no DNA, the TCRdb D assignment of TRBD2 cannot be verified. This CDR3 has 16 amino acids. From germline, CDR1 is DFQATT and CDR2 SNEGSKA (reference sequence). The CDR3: CSARSPGTSGLYEQYF.

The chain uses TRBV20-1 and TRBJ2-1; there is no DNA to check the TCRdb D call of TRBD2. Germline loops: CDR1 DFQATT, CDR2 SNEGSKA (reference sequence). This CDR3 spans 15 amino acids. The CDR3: CSARDWRESYNEQFF.

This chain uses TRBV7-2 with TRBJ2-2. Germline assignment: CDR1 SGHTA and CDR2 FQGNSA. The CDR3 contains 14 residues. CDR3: CASSSFTNTGELFF.

CDR3 protein: CASSFQGQDLSYEQYF. The rearrangement joins TRBV27 to TRBJ2-7; lacking DNA, the TRBD1 call made by TCRdb goes unchecked. Germline CDR1 reads MNHEY; CDR2 reads SMNVEV (reference sequence). This CDR3 contains 16 residues.

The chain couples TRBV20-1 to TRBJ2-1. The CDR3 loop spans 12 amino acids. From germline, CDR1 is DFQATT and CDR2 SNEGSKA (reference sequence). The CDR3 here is CSAEEFGEKQFF.

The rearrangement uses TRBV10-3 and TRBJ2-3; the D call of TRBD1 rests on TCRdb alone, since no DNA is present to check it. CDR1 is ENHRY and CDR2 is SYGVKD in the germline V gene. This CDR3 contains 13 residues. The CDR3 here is CAISGQGADTQYF.

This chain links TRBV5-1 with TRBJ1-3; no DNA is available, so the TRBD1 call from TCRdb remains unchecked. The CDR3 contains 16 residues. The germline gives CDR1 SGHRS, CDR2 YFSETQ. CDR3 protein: CASSLPGKNSGNTIYF.

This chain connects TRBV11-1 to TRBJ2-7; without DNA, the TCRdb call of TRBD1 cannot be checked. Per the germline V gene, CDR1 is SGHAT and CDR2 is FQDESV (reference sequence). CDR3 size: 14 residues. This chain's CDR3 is CASSSRDREGEQYF.

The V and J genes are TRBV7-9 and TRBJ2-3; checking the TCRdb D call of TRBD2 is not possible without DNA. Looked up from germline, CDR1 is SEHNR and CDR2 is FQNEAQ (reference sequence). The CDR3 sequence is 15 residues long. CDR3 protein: CASSEGGQGTDTQYF.

The CDR3 here is CSARDLRHLMNTEAFF. The genes are TRBV20-1 and TRBJ1-1. CDR1 and CDR2 (germline): DFQATT, SNEGSKA (reference sequence). The length of the CDR3 is 16 residues.

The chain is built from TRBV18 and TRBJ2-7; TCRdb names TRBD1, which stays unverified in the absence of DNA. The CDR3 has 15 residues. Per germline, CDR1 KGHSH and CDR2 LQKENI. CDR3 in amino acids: CASSLSRQGMYEQYF.

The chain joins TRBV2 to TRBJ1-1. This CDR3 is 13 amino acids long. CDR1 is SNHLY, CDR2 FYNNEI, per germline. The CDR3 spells CASSTAFTTEAFF.

The CDR3: CASYPGGRQGKYNEQFF. The chain is built from TRBV2 and TRBJ2-1; TCRdb selects TRBD1, and the lack of DNA leaves this call unchecked. The CDR3 covers 17 residues. Per the germline V gene, CDR1 is SNHLY and CDR2 is FYNNEI.

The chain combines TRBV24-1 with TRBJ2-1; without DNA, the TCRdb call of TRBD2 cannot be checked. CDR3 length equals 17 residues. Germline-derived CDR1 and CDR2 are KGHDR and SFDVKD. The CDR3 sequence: CATSDNTGTSGSDEQFF.

CDR3 loop: CASSQGRPSPLGDTQYF. This sequence joins TRBV27 and TRBJ2-3; checking the TCRdb D call of TRBD1 is not possible without DNA. Germline V gene lookup returns CDR1 MNHEY and CDR2 SMNVEV (reference sequence). This CDR3 contains 17 residues.

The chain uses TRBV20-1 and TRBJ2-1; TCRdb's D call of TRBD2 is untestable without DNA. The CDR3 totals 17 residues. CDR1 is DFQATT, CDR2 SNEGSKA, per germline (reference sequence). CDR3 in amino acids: CSARVASGGAGYNEQFF.

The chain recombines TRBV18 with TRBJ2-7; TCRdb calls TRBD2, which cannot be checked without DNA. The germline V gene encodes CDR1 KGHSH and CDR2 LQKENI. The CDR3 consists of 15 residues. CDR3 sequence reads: CASSRTGPPQYEQYF.

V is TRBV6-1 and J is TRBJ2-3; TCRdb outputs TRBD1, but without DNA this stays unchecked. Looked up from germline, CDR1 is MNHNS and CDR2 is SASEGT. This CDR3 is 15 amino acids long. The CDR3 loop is CASSRTGGSADTQYF.

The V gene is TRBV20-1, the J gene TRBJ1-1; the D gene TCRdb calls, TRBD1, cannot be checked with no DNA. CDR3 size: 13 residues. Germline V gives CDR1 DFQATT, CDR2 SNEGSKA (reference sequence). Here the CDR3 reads CSASTGLNTEAFF.

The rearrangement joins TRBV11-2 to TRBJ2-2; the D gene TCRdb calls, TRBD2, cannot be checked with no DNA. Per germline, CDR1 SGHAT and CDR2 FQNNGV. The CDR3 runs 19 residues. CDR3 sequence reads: CASSPRTSGGLSGTGELFF.

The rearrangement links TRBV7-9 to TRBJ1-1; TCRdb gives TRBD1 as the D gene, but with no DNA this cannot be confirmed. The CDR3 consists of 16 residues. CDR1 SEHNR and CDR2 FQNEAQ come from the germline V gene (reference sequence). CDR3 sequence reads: CASSLAGQGMNTEAFF.

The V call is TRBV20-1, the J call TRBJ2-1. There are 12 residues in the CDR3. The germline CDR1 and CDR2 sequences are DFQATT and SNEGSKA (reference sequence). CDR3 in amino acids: CSAKQNYNEQFF.

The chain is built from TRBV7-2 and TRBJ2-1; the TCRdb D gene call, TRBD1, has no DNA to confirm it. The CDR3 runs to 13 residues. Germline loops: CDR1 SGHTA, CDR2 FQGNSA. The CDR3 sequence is CATGQSSYNEQFF.

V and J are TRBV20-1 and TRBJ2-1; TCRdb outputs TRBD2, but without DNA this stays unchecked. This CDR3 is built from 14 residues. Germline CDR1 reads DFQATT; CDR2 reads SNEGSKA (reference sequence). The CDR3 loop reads CSAPRLAVISEQFF.